These 12 T cell receptor beta chains came from one sample sequenced in a study of T cells in localized non-small cell lung cancer. The table came from immunoSEQ multiplex PCR; TCRdb's copy has only in-frame clones and leaves some out. The table has some 3,500 clones, 20% to 25% seen once. This material consisted of lung tumor tissue, taken before any cancer treatment. The receptors were sampled from a woman aged 40-69 years with stage I lung adenocarcinoma.

This clone was observed a handful of times. V gene TRBV11-3 combines with J gene TRBJ2-3; the D call may be TRBD1 or TRBD2 (6 bases each). Trimming cost V 5 bases and J 5 bases, with 17 bases left between them. This CDR3 has 15 residues. CDR1 is SGHNT, CDR2 YENEEA, per germline. The CDR3 DNA is TGTGCCAGCAGCCGGGGGACATCGAGACAAGATACGCAGTATTTT. Protein sequence: CASSRGTSRQDTQYF.

This clone has a handful of counts. V usage is TRBV6-8 and J usage is TRBJ1-2; TRBD1 aligns across 10 bases. CDR1 MNHGY and CDR2 SAAAGT come from the germline V gene. Trimming removed 6 bases from V and 4 bases from J; junction bases left unmatched: 11. CDR3 length: 16 amino acids. DNA of the CDR3: TGTGCCAGCAGACTATCGACAGGGGGCGCCCTCTATGGCTACACCTTC. Translation gives CASRLSTGGALYGYTF.

The chain joins TRBV29-1 to TRBJ2-7, with D perhaps matching TRBD2 (6 bases). V dropped 1 base and J dropped 0 bases, with 10 bases sitting between them. Germline V gives CDR1 SQVTM, CDR2 ANQGSEA. This CDR3 has 14 residues. The CDR3 spells CSVEVRESSYEQYF. The CDR3 DNA is TGCAGCGTTGAAGTTCGGGAGAGCTCCTACGAGCAGTACTTC.

This clone was detected only a few times. The V gene is TRBV6-8, the J gene TRBJ2-7; no firm D call. The CDR3 loop spans 13 amino acids. With 6 bases removed from V and 3 bases from J, the gap between germline ends came to 12 bases. CDR1 and CDR2 from the germline V gene are MNHGY and SAAAGT. The CDR3 protein is CASRKAPFYEQYF. In DNA, the CDR3 is TGTGCCAGCAGGAAAGCCCCCTTCTACGAGCAGTACTTC.

This clone has just a few counts. V usage is TRBV28 and J usage is TRBJ1-5; D is undetermined. Germline V lookup: CDR1 MDHEN, CDR2 SYDVKM. CDR3 length: 13 amino acids. Trimming pared 3 bases from V and 0 bases from J, leaving 3 bases between. This CDR3 is CASSFYSNQPQHF. The DNA of the CDR3 is TGTGCCAGCAGTTTTTATAGCAATCAGCCCCAGCATTTT.

The rearrangement links TRBV11-3 to TRBJ2-7; 11 bases align to TRBD2. The CDR3 has 15 amino acids. Unmatched junction bases numbered 6, after V lost 2 bases and J lost 6 bases. From germline, CDR1 is SGHNT and CDR2 YENEEA. The CDR3 region is CASSLNSGGESEQYF. CDR3 nucleotides: TGTGCCAGCAGCTTAAATAGCGGGGGGGAATCCGAGCAGTACTTC.

This chain joins TRBV6-8 and TRBJ1-5, with 10 bases fitting TRBD1. The germline gives CDR1 MNHGY, CDR2 SAAAGT. This CDR3 has 15 residues. The junction had 3 bases not matched to a gene; V was cut back by 0 bases and J by 7 bases. The CDR3 protein is CASSYSGTGVQPQHF. CDR3 bases: TGTGCCAGCAGTTACTCCGGGACAGGGGTGCAGCCCCAGCATTTT.

The chain couples TRBV18 to TRBJ2-6, with D hard to call. Trimming pared 6 bases from V and 0 bases from J, leaving 12 bases between. Looked up from germline, CDR1 is KGHSH and CDR2 is LQKENI. This CDR3 contains 16 residues. CDR3 DNA: TGTGCCAGCTCGACGGTTCCCCCCTCTGGGGCCAACGTCCTGACTTTC. As protein: CASSTVPPSGANVLTF.

J is TRBJ2-3 and V is TRBV4-1; 7 bases are a match to TRBD1. The CDR3 length is 13 residues. Trimming cost V 4 bases and J 9 bases; bases outside gene matches: 7. Per germline, CDR1 MGHRA and CDR2 YSYEKL. This CDR3 reads CASSLHRGITQYF. The CDR3 DNA follows: TGCGCCAGCAGCCTGCACAGGGGAATAACGCAGTATTTT.

The chain recombines TRBV5-1 with TRBJ2-3; a weak D match, TRBD1 (6 bases). V lost 9 bases and J lost 2, with 22 bases in between. The CDR3 extends over 16 amino acids. Germline V gene data show CDR1 as SGHRS and CDR2 as YFSETQ. This CDR3 reads CATYPGHRGYTDTQYF. DNA of the CDR3: TGCGCCACCTACCCGGGACACCGGGGCTACACAGATACGCAGTATTTT.

The chain combines TRBV25-1 with TRBJ1-2, with 7 bases that match TRBD1. The CDR3 runs to 14 residues. Per germline, CDR1 MGHDK and CDR2 SYGVNS. V lost 4 bases to trimming and J lost 3 bases; unmatched junction nucleotides: 5. The CDR3 spells CASSGTGVHYGYTF. The CDR3 bases are TGTGCCAGCAGTGGAACAGGGGTCCACTATGGCTACACCTTC.

This sequence joins TRBV5-1 and TRBJ2-1; D possibly corresponds to TRBD1 (5 bases). CDR3 length: 15 residues. CDR1 and CDR2 (germline): SGHRS, YFSETQ. Trimming shortened V by 0 bases and J by 8 bases, and 15 bases separated the two germline ends. In nucleotides, the CDR3 is TGCGCCAGCAGCTTGGTGGCAAACTGGGGCCATGAGCAGTTCTTC. As protein: CASSLVANWGHEQFF.